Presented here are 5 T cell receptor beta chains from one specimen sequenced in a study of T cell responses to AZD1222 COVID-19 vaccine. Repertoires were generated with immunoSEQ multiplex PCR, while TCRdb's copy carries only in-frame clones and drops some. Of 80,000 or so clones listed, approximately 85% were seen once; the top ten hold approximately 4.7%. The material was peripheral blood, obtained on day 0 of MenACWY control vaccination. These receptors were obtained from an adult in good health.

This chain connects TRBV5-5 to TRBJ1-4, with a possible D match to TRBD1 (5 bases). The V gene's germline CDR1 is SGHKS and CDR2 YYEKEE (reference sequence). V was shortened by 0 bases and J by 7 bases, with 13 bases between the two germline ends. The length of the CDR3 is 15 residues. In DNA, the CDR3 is TGTGCCAGCAGCTTGGCGGGGGGACCAAGTGAAAAACTGTTTTTT. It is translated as CASSLAGGPSEKLFF.

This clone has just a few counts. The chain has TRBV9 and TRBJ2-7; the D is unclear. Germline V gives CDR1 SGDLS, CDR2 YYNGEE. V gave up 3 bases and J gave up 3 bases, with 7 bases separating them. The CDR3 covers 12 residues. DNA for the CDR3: TGTGCCAGCAGCGATACGGGCTACGAGCAGTACTTC. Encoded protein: CASSDTGYEQYF.

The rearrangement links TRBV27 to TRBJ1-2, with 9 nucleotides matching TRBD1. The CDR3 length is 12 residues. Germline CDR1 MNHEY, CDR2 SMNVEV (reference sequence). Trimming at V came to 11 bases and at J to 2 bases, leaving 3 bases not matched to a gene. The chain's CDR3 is CASGTGNYGYTF. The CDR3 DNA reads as TGTGCCTCAGGGACAGGGAACTATGGCTACACCTTC.

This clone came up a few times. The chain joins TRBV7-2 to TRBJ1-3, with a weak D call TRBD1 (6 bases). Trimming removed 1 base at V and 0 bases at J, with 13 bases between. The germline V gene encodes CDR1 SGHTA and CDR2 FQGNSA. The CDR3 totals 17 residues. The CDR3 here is CASSLEGTPYSGNTIYF. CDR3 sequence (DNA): TGTGCCAGCAGCTTAGAGGGGACACCGTACTCTGGAAACACCATATATTTT.

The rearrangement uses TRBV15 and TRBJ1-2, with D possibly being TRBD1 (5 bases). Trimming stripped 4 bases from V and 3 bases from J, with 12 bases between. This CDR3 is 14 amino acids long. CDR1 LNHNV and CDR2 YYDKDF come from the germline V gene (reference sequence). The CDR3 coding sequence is TGTGCCACCAGCACCCCAGGGTCCCACTATGGCTACACCTTC. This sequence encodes CATSTPGSHYGYTF.